A single sample is the source of the 8 T cell receptor beta chains below, sequenced in a study of beta chain features in type 1 diabetes. Expressed TCRB transcripts were sequenced, since all the RNA that had been isolated was reverse transcribed. Sequencing used immunoSEQ multiplex PCR; TCRdb keeps in-frame clones, though not all of them. This table has hundreds of thousands of clones, about a sixth appearing once. The sequenced sample consisted of naive CD4+ T cells from blood. The receptors derive from a woman in her late teens or twenties in good health.

This chain links TRBV6-5 with TRBJ2-2, with D uncertain. The CDR3 has 16 amino acids. V lost 2 bases, J lost 1 base, and 11 bases lay in between. Looked up from germline, CDR1 is MNHEY and CDR2 is SVGAGI. The CDR3 region is CASSYPPAVNTGELFF. CDR3 nucleotide sequence: TGTGCCAGCAGTTACCCCCCCGCTGTGAACACCGGGGAGCTGTTTTTT.

The V call is TRBV5-1, the J call TRBJ2-3; TRBD2 might be the D (5 bases). Germline V lookup: CDR1 SGHRS, CDR2 YFSETQ. V was pared by 1 base and J by 5 bases, with 14 bases between. CDR3 length: 15 amino acids. The CDR3, as DNA: TGCGCCAGCAGCTTGTTACTAGAGTACGGAGATACGCAGTATTTT. Translating gives CASSLLLEYGDTQYF.

This clone was counted between two and nine times. Other DNA sequences from this sample encode an identical CDR3 as well. V is TRBV7-2 and J is TRBJ2-5, with 9 nucleotides matching TRBD2. J lost 5 bases, V lost 1 base, and 2 bases had no gene match. The CDR3 sequence is 14 residues long. Germline CDR1 is SGHTA and CDR2 is FQGNSA. CDR3 residues: CASSLGREGETQYF. In DNA, the CDR3 is TGTGCCAGCAGCTTAGGGCGGGAGGGGGAGACCCAGTACTTC.

This chain links TRBV19 with TRBJ2-6; no firm D call. Trimming removed 4 bases from V and 1 base from J, with 5 bases in between. The CDR3 has 14 amino acids. CDR1 is LNHDA, CDR2 SQIVND, per germline (reference sequence). The CDR3 DNA is TGTGCCAGTAGTAAGGGATCTGGGGCCAACGTCCTGACTTTC. Encoded protein: CASSKGSGANVLTF.

The sample holds a few counts of this clone. The V call is TRBV5-1, the J call TRBJ2-5; TRBD1 might be the D (6 bases). Germline V lookup: CDR1 SGHRS, CDR2 YFSETQ. This CDR3 comprises 15 residues. Trimming took off 0 bases at V and 5 bases at J, with 14 bases between the two ends. The CDR3 nucleotides are TGCGCCAGCAGCTTGGGGAACAGGGCGTGGGAGACCCAGTACTTC. Residues: CASSLGNRAWETQYF.

The chain carries TRBV2 and TRBJ1-2; a weak D match, TRBD1 (6 bases). The germline gives CDR1 SNHLY, CDR2 FYNNEI. CDR3 length equals 14 residues. Trimming cost V 6 bases and J 2 bases, with 13 bases left between them. CDR3 bases: TGTGCCAGCAGGCAGGGGTTAGGAAACTATGGCTACACCTTC. The encoded protein is CASRQGLGNYGYTF.

V is TRBV28 and J is TRBJ2-7; D possibly corresponds to TRBD1 (6 bases). CDR1 MDHEN and CDR2 SYDVKM come from the germline V gene. The CDR3 spans 16 residues. Trimming cost V 5 bases and J 0 bases, with 17 bases left between them. CDR3 sequence (DNA): TGTGCCAGCAGTCCCTCGGGATGGGACACCTCCTACGAGCAGTACTTC. Its protein is CASSPSGWDTSYEQYF.

This clone turned up a few times. The chain links TRBV2 to TRBJ2-1; 10 nucleotides match TRBD1. The V and J ends lost 6 bases and 4 bases, in that order; junction bases with no gene match: 3. This CDR3 has 14 residues. Per germline, CDR1 SNHLY and CDR2 FYNNEI. The CDR3 DNA follows: TGTGCCAGCAGGGGACAGGGGCGATACAATGAGCAGTTCTTC. Translating gives CASRGQGRYNEQFF.